The present TCR beta chain was sequenced within a study of T cells after yellow fever vaccination. The study, taken as a whole, reports: The bulk population could contribute abundant contaminating clonotypes to FACS-sorted repertoires. At under 98% for CD4 and roughly 87% for CD8, most primary-vaccination clones showed up again after the booster. A small proportion of clonotypes was detected in both the CD4 and CD8 compartments.

The CDR3 has 18 amino acids. The V segment lost 3 bases and the J segment 5 bases; nucleotides outside the gene matches: 13. Germline assignment: CDR1 SGHAT and CDR2 FQDESV (reference sequence). TCRdb independently ran MiXCR on the 5' RACE reads; one entry per CDR3 protein. The table has 310,000 or so distinct CDR3 sequences, around 7.3% seen once; the top ten hold 15% to 20%. In the case of this clonotype: Its specificity is not known.

The V call is TRBV11-1, the J call TRBJ2-2; the match to TRBD2 covers 9 bases. The receptor was isolated from a man aged 18 to 29 who received the YFV17D yellow fever vaccine. The source was PBMCs, collected about 49 days after the first yellow fever vaccination. CDR3 protein: CASSLSAGGGAKTGELFF. CDR3 nucleotides: TGTGCCAGCAGCTTGAGCGCTGGCGGGGGGGCCAAGACCGGGGAGCTGTTTTTT.